What follows is one T cell receptor beta chain and its context. The data belong to a study of blood T cell repertoires in COVID-19. Study-wide context: Samples taken during acute and convalescent COVID-19 were collected in the United States, Italy and Spain.

Assay used: immunoSEQ multiplex PCR; TCRdb lists only in-frame clones, some missing. The sample contains about 200,000 clones, 80% of which appear only once. The CDR3 extends over 15 amino acids. Germline V gene sequence: CDR1 SEHNR, CDR2 FQNEAQ (reference sequence). V gave up 6 bases and J gave up 4 bases; unmatched junction bases: 8. What was sequenced was peripheral blood. This TCR derives from a human donor in a cohort sampled during active COVID-19. This chain connects TRBV7-9 to TRBJ2-5; 10 bases align to TRBD2. The CDR3 sequence: CASSMGLAGVETQYF. In DNA, the CDR3 is TGTGCCAGCAGTATGGGGCTAGCGGGAGTAGAGACCCAGTACTTC.